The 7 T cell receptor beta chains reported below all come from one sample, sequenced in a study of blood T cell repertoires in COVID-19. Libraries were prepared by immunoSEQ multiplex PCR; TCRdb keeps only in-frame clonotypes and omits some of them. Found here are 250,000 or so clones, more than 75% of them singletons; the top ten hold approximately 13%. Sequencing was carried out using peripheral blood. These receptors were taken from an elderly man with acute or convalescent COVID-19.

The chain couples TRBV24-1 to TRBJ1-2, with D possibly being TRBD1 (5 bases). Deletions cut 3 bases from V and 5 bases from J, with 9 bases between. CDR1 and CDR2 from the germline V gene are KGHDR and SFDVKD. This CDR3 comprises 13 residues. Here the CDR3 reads CATSDADRYGYTF. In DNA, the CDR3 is TGTGCCACCAGTGATGCCGACAGATATGGCTACACCTTC.

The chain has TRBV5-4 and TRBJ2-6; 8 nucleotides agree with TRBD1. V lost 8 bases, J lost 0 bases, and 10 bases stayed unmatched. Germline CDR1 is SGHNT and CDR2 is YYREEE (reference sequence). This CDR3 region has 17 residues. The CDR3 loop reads CASPTTGASSGANVLTF. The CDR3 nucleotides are TGTGCCAGTCCGACGACAGGGGCAAGCTCTGGGGCCAACGTCCTGACTTTC.

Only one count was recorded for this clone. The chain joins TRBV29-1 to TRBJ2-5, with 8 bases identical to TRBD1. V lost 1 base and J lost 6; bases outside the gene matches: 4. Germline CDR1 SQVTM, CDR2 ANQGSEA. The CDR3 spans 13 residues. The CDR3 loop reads CSVEGRGQKTQYF. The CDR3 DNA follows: TGCAGCGTTGAAGGCAGGGGGCAGAAGACCCAGTACTTC.

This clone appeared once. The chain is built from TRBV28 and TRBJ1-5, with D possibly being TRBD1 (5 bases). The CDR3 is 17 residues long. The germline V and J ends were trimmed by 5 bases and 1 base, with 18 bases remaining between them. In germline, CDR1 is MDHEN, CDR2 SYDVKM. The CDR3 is CASSPSPQGRSNQPQHF. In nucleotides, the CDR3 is TGTGCCAGCAGTCCTTCCCCGCAGGGAAGAAGCAATCAGCCCCAGCATTTT.

CDR3 in amino acids: CASSGGQGNYEQYF. As DNA, the CDR3 is TGTGCCAGCAGCGGAGGACAGGGGAACTACGAGCAGTACTTC. V and J are TRBV9 and TRBJ2-7; 9 nucleotides align to TRBD1. CDR1 SGDLS and CDR2 YYNGEE come from the germline V gene. V trimming: 3 bases; J trimming: 3 bases; junction bases outside the gene matches: 4. The length of the CDR3 is 14 residues. The complete variable domain, with remaining parts taken from reference TRBV9 and TRBJ2-7, reads DSGVTQTPKHLITATGQRVTLRCSPRSGDLSVYWYQQSLDQGLQFLIQYYNGEERAKGNILERFSAQQFPDLHSELNLSSLELGDSALYFCASSGGQGNYEQYFGPGTRLTVT.

The CDR3 DNA reads TGTGCCAGCTCCCCCGGGGCCGGGGGGGGTCAGCCCCAGCATTTT. Protein: CASSPGAGGGQPQHF. The V call is TRBV18, the J call TRBJ1-5; tentative D call: TRBD1 (5 bases). Trimming pared 6 bases from V and 6 bases from J, leaving 18 bases between. Germline assignment: CDR1 KGHSH and CDR2 LQKENI. The CDR3 is made up of 15 amino acids. The full variable domain, with the rest looked up from reference TRBV18 and TRBJ1-5, is NAGVMQNPRHLVRRRGQEARLRCSPMKGHSHVYWYRQLPEEGLKFMVYLQKENIIDESGMPKERFSAEFPKEGPSILRIQQVVRGDSAAYFCASSPGAGGGQPQHFGDGTRLSIL.

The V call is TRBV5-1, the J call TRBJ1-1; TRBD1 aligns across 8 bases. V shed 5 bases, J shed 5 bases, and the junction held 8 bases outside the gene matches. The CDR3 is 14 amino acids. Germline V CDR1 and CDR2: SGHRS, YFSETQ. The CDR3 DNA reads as TGCGCCAGCAGTAGAGGGACAGGAGCTACTGAAGCTTTCTTT. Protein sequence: CASSRGTGATEAFF.